Listed below are T cell receptor beta chains from one sample, sequenced in a study of chemoradiotherapy in HPV16-positive cancers. The assay was immunoSEQ multiplex PCR, and TCRdb's table has in-frame clones only and misses some. The sample holds 150 or so clones; roughly 86% are singletons and the top ten take about a sixth. The sequenced sample was tumor tissue, obtained from a patient who underwent chemoradiotherapy. The receptors were sampled from a human donor with HPV-associated anogenital cancer. Each CDR3 is given with its conserved first and last residue. Fields, in order: clone size, J gene, V gene, D gene, CDR3 DNA, CDR3 protein. D genes are given only for firm matches. Where a row states a size, it is once, few, many or the class of an expanded clone; other rows omit it.

NA,TRBJ1-5,TRBV21-1,NA,TGTGCCAGCAGCAAAGAGGGTAACTGGGACAGGGGGCACTATTCGGGTCAGCCCCAGCATTTT,CASSKEGNWDRGHYSGQPQHF
NA,TRBJ1-5,TRBV28,NA,TGTGCCAGCAGCTTCTGGGAGCTCAATCAGCCCCAGCATTTT,CASSFWELNQPQHF
once,TRBJ2-7,TRBV5-6,NA,TGTGCCAGCAGCCTCCTACCATACGAGCAGTACTTC,CASSLLPYEQYF
once,TRBJ1-1,TRBV11-2,NA,TGTGCCAGCAGCTTCCGTGGGGGGATCACTGAAGCTTTCTTT,CASSFRGGITEAFF
NA,TRBJ2-7,TRBV2,NA,TGTGCCAGCAGTCACACAGACGAGCAGTACTTC,CASSHTDEQYF
NA,TRBJ2-1,TRBV12-5,NA,TGTGCTAGTGGTTTGGTTGGGGCTAATGAGCAGTTCTTC,CASGLVGANEQFF
NA,TRBJ2-1,TRBV2,NA,TGTGCCACCCCTCGGGACAATGAGCAGTTCTTC,CATPRDNEQFF
few,TRBJ1-1,TRBV2,NA,TGTGCCAGCAGTGTAGTGGCGTACACTGAAGCTTTCTTT,CASSVVAYTEAFF
NA,TRBJ2-7,TRBV7-2,NA,TGTGCCAGCAGCTTAGGTTCTAGCGCGAGGGAGCAGTACTTC,CASSLGSSAREQYF
NA,TRBJ2-3,TRBV4-1,TRBD2,TGCGCCAGCAGCCGGACTAGCGGGGGGGCCGAAGATACGCAGTATTTT,CASSRTSGGAEDTQYF
NA,TRBJ2-7,TRBV4-2,TRBD1,TGTGCCAGCAGCCAACCCGGACAGGGTATGTACTTC,CASSQPGQGMYF
NA,TRBJ2-1,TRBV7-6,NA,TGTGCCAGCAGCTTATCGGGGTACGGGGCTGGCTACAATGAGCAGTTCTTC,CASSLSGYGAGYNEQFF
NA,TRBJ2-7,TRBV28,NA,TGTGCCAGCAGTTTTACAGGGTCCGAGCAGTACTTC,CASSFTGSEQYF
NA,TRBJ1-2,TRBV5-1,TRBD1,TGCGCCAGCAGCCCCGGGACAGGGGGCGATGGCTACACCTTC,CASSPGTGGDGYTF
NA,TRBJ1-4,TRBV27,TRBD1,TGTGCCAGCAGTTCCTGGACAGGTCGCGAAAAACTGTTTTTT,CASSSWTGREKLFF
NA,TRBJ2-7,TRBV10-3,NA,TGTGCCATCAGTCCCTCGACAGACTCCTACGAGCAGTACTTC,CAISPSTDSYEQYF
few,TRBJ1-1,TRBV4-2,NA,TGTGCCAGCAGCCAAGGTATCGGAGACACTGAAGCTTTCTTT,CASSQGIGDTEAFF